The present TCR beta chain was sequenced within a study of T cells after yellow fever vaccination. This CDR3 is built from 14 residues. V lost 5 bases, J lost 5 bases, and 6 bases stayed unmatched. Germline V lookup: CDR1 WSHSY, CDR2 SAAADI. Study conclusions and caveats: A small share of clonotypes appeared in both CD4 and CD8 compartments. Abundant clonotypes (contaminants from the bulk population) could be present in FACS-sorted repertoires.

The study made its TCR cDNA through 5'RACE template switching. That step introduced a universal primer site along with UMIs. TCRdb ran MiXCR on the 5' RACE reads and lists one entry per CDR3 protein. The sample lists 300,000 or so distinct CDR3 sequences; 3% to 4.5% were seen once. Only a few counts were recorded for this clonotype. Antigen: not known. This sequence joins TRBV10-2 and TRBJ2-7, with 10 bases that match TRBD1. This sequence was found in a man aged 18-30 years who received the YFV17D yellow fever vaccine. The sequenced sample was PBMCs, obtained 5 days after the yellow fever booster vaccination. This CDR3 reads CASSIDRGLNEQYF. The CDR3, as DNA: TGCGCCAGCAGTATCGACAGGGGGCTTAACGAGCAGTACTTC.